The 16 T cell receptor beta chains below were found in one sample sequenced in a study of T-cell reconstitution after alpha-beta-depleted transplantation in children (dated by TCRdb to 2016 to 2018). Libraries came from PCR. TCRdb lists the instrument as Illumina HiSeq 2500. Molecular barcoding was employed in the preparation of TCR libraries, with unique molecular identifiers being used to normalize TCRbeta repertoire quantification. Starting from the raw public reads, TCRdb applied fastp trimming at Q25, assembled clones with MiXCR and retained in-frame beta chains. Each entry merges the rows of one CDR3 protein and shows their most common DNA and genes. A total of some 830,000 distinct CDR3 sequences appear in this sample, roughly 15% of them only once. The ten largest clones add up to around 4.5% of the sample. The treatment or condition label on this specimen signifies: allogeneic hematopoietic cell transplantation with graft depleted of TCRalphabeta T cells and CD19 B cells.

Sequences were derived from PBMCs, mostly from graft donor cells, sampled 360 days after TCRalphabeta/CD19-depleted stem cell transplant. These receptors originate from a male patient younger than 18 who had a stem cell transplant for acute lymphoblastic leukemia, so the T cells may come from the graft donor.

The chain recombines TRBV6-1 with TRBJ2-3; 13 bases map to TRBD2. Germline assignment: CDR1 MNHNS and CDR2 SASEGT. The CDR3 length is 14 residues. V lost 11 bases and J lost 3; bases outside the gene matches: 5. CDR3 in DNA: TGTGCCGGGGGGACTAGCGGGAAGACAGATACGCAGTATTTT. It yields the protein CAGGTSGKTDTQYF.

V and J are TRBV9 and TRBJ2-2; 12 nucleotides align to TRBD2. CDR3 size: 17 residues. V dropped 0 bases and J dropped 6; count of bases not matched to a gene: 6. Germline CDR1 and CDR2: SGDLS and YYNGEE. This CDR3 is CASSVGLAGAEAGELFF. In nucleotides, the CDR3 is TGTGCCAGCAGCGTAGGACTAGCGGGAGCTGAGGCCGGGGAGCTGTTTTTT.

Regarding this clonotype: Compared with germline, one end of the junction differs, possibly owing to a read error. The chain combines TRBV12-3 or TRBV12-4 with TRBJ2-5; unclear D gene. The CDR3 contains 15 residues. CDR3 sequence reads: CVSSLGYGVEETQYF. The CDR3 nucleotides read TGTGTCAGCAGTTTGGGGTACGGCGTGGAGGAGACCCAGTACTTC.

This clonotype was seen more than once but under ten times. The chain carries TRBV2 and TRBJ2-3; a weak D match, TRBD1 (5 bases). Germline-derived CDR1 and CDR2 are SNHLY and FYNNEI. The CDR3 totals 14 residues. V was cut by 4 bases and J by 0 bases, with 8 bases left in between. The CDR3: CASSGRQSTDTQYF. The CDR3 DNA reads TGTGCCAGCAGTGGGAGACAGAGCACAGATACGCAGTATTTT.

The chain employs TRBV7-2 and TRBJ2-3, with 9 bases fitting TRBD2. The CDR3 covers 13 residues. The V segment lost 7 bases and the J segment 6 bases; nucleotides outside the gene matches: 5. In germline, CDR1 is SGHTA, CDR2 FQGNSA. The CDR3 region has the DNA TGTGCCAGCAATCTAGCGGGGCTTGATACGCAGTATTTT. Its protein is CASNLAGLDTQYF.

CDR3 nucleotides: TGCGCCAGCAGTGATTTTTTTGGGGGTGAGCAGTTCTTC. It codes for CASSDFFGGEQFF. The V call is TRBV10-1, the J call TRBJ2-1; TRBD1 or TRBD2 may be the D gene (5 bases each). The V end lost 3 bases, the J end lost 9 bases, and 12 bases lay between the germline ends. CDR3 length: 13 residues. Germline CDR1 reads WNHNN; CDR2 reads SYGVQD (reference sequence).

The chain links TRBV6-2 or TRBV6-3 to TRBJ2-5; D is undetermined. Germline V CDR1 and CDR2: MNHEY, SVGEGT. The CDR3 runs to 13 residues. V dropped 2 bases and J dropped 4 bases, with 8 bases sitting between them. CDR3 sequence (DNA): TGTGCCAGCAGTTACATAAGTCGAGAGACCCAGTACTTC. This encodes CASSYISRETQYF.

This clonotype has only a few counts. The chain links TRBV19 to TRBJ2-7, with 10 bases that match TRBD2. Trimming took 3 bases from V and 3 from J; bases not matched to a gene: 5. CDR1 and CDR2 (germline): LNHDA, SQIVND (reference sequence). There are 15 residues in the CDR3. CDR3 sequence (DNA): TGTGCCAGTAGTATGCTAGCGGGAGCGATCTACGAGCAGTACTTC. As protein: CASSMLAGAIYEQYF.

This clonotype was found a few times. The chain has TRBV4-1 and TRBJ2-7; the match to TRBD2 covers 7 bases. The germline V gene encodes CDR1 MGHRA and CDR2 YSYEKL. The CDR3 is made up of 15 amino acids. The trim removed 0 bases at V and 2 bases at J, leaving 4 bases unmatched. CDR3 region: CASSQDPGLAYEQYF. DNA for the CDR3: TGCGCCAGCAGCCAAGATCCCGGACTAGCCTACGAGCAGTACTTC.

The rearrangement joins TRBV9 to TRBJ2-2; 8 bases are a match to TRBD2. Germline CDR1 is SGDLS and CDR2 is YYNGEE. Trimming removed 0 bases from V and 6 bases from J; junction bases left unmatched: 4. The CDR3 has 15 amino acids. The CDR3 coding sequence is TGTGCCAGCAGCGTAGAAGCGGGGGCGGCCGGGGAGCTGTTTTTT. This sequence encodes CASSVEAGAAGELFF.

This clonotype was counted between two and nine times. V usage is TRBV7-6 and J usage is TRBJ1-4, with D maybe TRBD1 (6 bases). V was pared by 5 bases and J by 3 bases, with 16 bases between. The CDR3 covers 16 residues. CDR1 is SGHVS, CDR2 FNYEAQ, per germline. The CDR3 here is CASSPEGGASNEKLFF. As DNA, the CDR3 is TGTGCCAGCAGCCCCGAGGGGGGGGCATCTAATGAAAAACTGTTTTTT.

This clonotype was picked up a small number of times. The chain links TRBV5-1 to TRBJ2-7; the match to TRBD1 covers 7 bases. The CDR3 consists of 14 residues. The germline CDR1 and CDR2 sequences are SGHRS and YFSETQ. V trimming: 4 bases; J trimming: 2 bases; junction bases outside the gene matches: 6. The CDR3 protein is CASSKDRSTYEQYF. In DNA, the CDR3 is TGCGCCAGCAGCAAGGACAGGAGTACCTACGAGCAGTACTTC.

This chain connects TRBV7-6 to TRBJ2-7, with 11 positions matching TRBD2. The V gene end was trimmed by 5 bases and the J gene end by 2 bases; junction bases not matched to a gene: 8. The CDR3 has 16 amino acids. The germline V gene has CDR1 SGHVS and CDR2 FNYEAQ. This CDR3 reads CASSVSGRAGTYEQYF. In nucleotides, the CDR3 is TGTGCCAGCAGCGTTAGCGGGAGGGCCGGGACCTACGAGCAGTACTTC. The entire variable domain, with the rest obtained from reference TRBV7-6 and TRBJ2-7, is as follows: GAGVSQSPRYKVTKRGQDVALRCDPISGHVSLYWYRQALGQGPEFLTYFNYEAQQDKSGLPNDRFSAERPEGSISTLTIQRTEQRDSAMYRCASSVSGRAGTYEQYFGPGTRLTVT.

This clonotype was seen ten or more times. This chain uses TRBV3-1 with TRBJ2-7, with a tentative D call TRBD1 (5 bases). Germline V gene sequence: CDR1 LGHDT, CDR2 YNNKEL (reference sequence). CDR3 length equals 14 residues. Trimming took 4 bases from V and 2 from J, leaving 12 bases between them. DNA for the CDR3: TGTGCCAGCAGCCTCCAGGGCCTAACCTACGAGCAGTACTTC. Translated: CASSLQGLTYEQYF.

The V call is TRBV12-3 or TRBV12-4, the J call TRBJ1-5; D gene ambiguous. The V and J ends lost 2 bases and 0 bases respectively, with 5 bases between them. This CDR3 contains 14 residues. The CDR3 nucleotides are TGTGCCAGCAGTTTAAGGTATAGCAATCAGCCCCAGCATTTT. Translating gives CASSLRYSNQPQHF.

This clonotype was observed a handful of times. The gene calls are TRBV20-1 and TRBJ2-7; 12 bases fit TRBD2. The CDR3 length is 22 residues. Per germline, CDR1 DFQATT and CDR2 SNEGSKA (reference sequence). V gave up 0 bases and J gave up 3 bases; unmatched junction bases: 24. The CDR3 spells CSARDRNPLRLAGAPRYYEQYF. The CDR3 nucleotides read TGCAGTGCTAGAGACCGAAATCCACTCCGACTAGCGGGAGCTCCAAGGTACTACGAGCAGTACTTC.